This T cell receptor beta chain was recovered during a study of cytomegalovirus exposure and HLA in healthy donors. General study results and limits: Several V segments, TRBV6-2 and TRBV6-3 among them, could not be told apart and were dropped.

V lost 3 bases and J lost 2; bases outside the gene matches: 2. Germline CDR1 is GTSNPN and CDR2 is SVGIG (reference sequence). The CDR3 contains 15 residues. Donors consisted of healthy bone marrow donors. The PCR employed 60 Vbeta primers together with 13 Jbeta primers. Sequencing was performed with immunoSEQ multiplex PCR; in TCRdb, only in-frame clones are kept and a portion is missing. Its table lists approximately 58,000 clones. To note about this clone: What it binds is unknown.

The sequencing input was PBMCs. The genes are TRBV30 and TRBJ2-3, with TRBD2 matching over 13 bases. The receptor was isolated from a man aged 25 to 40 in good health and CMV-seropositive. The CDR3 protein is CAWRGLAGVTDTQYF. The CDR3, as DNA: TGTGCCTGGAGAGGACTAGCGGGAGTCACAGATACGCAGTATTTT.